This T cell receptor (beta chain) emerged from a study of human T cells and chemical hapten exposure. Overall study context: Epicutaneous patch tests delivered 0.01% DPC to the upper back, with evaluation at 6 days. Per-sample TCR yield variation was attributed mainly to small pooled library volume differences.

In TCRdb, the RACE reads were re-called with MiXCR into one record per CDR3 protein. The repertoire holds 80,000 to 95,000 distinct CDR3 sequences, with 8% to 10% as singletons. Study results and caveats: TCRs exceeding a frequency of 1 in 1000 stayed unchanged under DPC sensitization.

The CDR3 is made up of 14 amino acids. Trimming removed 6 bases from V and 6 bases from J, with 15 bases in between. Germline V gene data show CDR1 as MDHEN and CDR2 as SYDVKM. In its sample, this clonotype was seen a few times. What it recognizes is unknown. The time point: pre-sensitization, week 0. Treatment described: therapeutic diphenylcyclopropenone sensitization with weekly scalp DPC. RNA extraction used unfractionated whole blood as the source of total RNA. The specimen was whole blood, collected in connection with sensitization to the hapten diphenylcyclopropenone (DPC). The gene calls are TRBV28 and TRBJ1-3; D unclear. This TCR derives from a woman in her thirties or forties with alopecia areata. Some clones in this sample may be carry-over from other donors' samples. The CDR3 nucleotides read TGTGCCAGCAGCCTCCAACGGGCTCCAAACACCATATATTTT. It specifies CASSLQRAPNTIYF.